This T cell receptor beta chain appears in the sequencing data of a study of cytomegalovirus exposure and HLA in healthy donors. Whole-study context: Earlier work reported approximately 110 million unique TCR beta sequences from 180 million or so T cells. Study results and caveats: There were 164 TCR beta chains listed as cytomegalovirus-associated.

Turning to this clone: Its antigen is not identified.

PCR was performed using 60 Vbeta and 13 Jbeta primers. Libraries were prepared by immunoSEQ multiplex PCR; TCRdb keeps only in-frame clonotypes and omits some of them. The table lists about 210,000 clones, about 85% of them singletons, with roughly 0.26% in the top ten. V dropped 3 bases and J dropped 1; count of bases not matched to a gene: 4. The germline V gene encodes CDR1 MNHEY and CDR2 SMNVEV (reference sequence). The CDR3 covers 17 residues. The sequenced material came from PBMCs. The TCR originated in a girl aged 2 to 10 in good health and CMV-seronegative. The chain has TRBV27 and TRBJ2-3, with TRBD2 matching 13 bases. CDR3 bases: TGTGCCAGCAGTTTGGGGACTAGCGGGACCGGCACAGATACGCAGTATTTT. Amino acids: CASSLGTSGTGTDTQYF.